This TCR beta chain is from a study of shared clonotypes between healthy human individuals. Study-level results: Memory subsets generally showed lower estimated richness than naive subsets.

The protocol was immunoSEQ multiplex PCR, while the TCRdb copy is restricted to in-frame clones and leaves out a portion. This sample yields 1.5 million to 2.5 million clones, of which roughly 94% are seen a single time; roughly 1.2% belongs to the top ten. As regards this clone: The target antigen is unknown.

Germline assignment: CDR1 SGHRS and CDR2 YFSETQ. The CDR3 is 18 residues long. V lost 4 bases, J lost 4 bases, and 21 bases lay in between. Naive CD8 cells were CD45RO-negative, positively selected for CCR7, excluding terminally differentiated effector memory CD45RA+ cells. The TCR sequence derives from a man aged 18 to 30 in good health. Sequencing used naive CD8+ T cells sorted from blood. This chain connects TRBV5-1 to TRBJ2-6, with D perhaps TRBD2 (6 bases). As DNA, the CDR3 is TGCGCCAGCAGCCTGGAGGGCGCGGGGTTGGCCGGGGCCAACGTCCTGACTTTC. Translating gives CASSLEGAGLAGANVLTF.